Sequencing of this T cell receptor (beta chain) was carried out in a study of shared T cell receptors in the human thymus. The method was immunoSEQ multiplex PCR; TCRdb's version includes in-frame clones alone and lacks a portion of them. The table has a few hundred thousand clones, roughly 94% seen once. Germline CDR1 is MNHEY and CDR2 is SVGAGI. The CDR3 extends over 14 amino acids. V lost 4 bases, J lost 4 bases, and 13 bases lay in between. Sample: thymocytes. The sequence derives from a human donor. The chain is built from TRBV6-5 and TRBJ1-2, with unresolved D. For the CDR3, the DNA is TGTGCCAGCAGTTCAGTCCCCTGGGGCTATGGCTACACCTTC. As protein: CASSSVPWGYGYTF.